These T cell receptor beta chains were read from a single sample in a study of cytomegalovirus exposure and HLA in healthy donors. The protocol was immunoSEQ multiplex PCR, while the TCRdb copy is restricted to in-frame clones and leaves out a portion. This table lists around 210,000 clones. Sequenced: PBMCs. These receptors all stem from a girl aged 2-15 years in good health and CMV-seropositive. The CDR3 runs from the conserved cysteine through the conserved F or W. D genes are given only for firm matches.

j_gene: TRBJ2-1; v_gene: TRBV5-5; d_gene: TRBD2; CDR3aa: CASSLPKLAGGPLHEQFF; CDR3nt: TGTGCCAGCAGCTTACCGAAACTAGCGGGAGGTCCCCTCCATGAGCAGTTCTTC
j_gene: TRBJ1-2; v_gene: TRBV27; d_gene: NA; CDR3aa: CASSFRQGYGYTF; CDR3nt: TGTGCCAGCAGTTTTAGGCAGGGGTATGGCTACACCTTC
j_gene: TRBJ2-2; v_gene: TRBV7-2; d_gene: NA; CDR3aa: CASSQGPWTANTGELFF; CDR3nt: TGTGCCAGCAGTCAGGGGCCCTGGACAGCGAACACCGGGGAGCTGTTTTTT
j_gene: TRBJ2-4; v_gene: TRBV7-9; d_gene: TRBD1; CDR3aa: CASSPLEGQGFKNIQYF; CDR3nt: TGTGCCAGCAGCCCACTCGAGGGACAGGGGTTCAAAAACATTCAGTACTTC
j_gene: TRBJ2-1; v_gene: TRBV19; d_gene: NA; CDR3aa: CASSFREYPYEQFF; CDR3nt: TGTGCCAGTAGTTTCCGGGAGTACCCATATGAGCAGTTCTTC
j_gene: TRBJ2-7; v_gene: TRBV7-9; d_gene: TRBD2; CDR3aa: CASSPRGTSGYEQYF; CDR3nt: TGTGCCAGCAGCCCGCGCGGGACTAGCGGCTACGAGCAGTACTTC
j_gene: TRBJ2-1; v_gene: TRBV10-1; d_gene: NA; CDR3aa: CASSSGDLYNEQFF; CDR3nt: TGCGCCAGCAGTTCGGGGGACCTTTACAATGAGCAGTTCTTC
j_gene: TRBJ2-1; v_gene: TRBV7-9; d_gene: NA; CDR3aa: CASSSWRSSYNEQFF; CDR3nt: TGTGCCAGCAGCTCGTGGAGGAGTTCATACAATGAGCAGTTCTTC
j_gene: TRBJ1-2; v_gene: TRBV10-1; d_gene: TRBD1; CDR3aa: CASSSGGQGVLGYTF; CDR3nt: TGCGCCAGCAGTAGCGGGGGACAGGGAGTTCTCGGCTACACCTTC
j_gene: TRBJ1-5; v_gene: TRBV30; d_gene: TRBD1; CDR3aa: CAWRATGSNQPQHF; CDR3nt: TGTGCCTGGAGGGCGACAGGGAGCAATCAGCCCCAGCATTTT
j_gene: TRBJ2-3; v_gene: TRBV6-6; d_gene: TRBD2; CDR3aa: CASSERGGSTDTQYF; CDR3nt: TGTGCCAGCAGTGAGCGGGGGGGTAGCACAGATACGCAGTATTTT
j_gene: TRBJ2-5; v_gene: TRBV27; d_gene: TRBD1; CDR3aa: CASSPQGPQETQYF; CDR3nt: TGTGCCAGCAGTCCACAGGGGCCTCAAGAGACCCAGTACTTC
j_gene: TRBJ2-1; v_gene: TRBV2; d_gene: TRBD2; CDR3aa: CAKSGSVTYNEQFF; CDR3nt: TGTGCCAAAAGCGGGAGTGTCACCTACAATGAGCAGTTCTTC
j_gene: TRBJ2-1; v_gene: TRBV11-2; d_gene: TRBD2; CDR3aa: CASSARTSGTTYNEQFF; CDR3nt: TGTGCCAGCAGCGCCAGAACTAGCGGAACCACCTACAATGAGCAGTTCTTC
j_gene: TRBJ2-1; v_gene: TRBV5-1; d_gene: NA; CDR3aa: CASSLVVGHKEQFF; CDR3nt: TGCGCCAGCAGCTTGGTGGTGGGCCACAAAGAGCAGTTCTTC
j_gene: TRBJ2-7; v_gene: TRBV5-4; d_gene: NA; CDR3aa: CASSLGGPGGVYEQYF; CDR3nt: TGTGCCAGCAGCTTGGGGGGTCCTGGAGGGGTCTACGAGCAGTACTTC
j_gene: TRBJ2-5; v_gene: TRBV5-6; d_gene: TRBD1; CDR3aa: CASTTGTGGLEQYF; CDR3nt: TGTGCCAGCACCACCGGGACAGGGGGCCTTGAGCAGTACTTC
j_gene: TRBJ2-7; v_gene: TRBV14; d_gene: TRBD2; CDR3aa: CASSQDLAAYEQYF; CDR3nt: TGTGCCAGCAGCCAAGACCTAGCGGCCTACGAGCAGTACTTC
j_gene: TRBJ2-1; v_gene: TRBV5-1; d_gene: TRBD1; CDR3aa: CASSFNTGDDEQFF; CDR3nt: TGCGCCAGCAGCTTTAATACAGGGGATGATGAGCAGTTCTTC
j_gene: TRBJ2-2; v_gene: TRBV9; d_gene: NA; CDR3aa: CASSPLNRAGELFF; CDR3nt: TGTGCCAGCAGCCCCCTCAATCGGGCCGGGGAGCTGTTTTTT
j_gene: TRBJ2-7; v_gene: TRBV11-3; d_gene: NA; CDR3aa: CASSLGWGVGEQYF; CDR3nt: TGTGCCAGCAGCTTAGGCTGGGGAGTTGGCGAGCAGTACTTC
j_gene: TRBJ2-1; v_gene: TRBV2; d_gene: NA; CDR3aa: CASIEAGGIPYNEQFF; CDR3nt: TGTGCCAGCATCGAGGCTGGGGGGATCCCCTACAATGAGCAGTTCTTC
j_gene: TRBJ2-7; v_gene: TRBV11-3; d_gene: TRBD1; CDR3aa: CASSQGTGDDYEQYF; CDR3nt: TGTGCCAGCAGCCAAGGGACAGGGGACGACTACGAGCAGTACTTC
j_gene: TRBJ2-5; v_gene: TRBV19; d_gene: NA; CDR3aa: CASSTQIQETQYF; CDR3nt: TGTGCCAGTAGTACCCAAATTCAAGAGACCCAGTACTTC
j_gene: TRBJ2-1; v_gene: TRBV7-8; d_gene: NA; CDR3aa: CASSLQEGYEQFF; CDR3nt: TGTGCCAGCAGCTTACAGGAGGGATATGAGCAGTTCTTC
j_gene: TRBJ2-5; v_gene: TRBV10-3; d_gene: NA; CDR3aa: CAISESGVGETQYF; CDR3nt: TGTGCCATCAGTGAGTCAGGGGTCGGGGAGACCCAGTACTTC
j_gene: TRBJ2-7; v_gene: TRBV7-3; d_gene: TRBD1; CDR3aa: CASSHRQGEQYF; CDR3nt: TGTGCCAGCAGCCACCGACAGGGGGAGCAGTACTTC
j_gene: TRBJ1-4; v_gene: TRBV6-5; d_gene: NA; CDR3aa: CASSYIRDNEKLFF; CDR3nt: TGTGCCAGCAGTTACATCCGGGATAATGAAAAACTGTTTTTT
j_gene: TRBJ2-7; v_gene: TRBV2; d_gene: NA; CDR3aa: CASSEILAAYEQYF; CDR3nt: TGTGCCAGCAGTGAAATATTAGCGGCTTACGAGCAGTACTTC
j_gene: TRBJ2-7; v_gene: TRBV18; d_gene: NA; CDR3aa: CASSPTESSYEQYF; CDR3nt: TGTGCCAGCTCACCAACCGAGAGCTCCTACGAGCAGTACTTC
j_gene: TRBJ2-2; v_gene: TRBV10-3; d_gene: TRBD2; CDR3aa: CAIRGDYRATGELFF; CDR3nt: TGTGCCATCAGGGGGGACTACCGGGCGACCGGGGAGCTGTTTTTT
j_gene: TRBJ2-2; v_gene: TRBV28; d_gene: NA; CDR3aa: CPRQNRVTGELFF; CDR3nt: TGTCCTAGGCAGAACAGGGTCACCGGGGAGCTGTTTTTT
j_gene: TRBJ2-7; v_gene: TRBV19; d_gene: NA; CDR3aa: CASSIYTSSEYEQYF; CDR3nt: TGTGCCAGTAGTATCTATACGTCTAGCGAGTACGAGCAGTACTTC
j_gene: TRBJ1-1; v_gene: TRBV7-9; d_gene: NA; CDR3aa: CASSEQTGNTEAFF; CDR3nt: TGTGCCAGCAGCGAGCAGACAGGGAACACTGAAGCTTTCTTT
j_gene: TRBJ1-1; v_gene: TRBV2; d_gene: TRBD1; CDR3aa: CASRAQGAEAFF; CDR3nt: TGTGCCAGCAGAGCGCAGGGGGCCGAAGCTTTCTTT
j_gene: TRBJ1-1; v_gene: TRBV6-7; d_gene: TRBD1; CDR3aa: CASSHRTGEMMDTEAFF; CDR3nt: TGTGCCAGCAGTCATAGGACAGGGGAAATGATGGACACTGAAGCTTTCTTT
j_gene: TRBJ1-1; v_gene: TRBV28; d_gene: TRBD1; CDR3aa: CASGITTGTGVINTEAFF; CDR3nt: TGTGCCAGCGGAATAACCACCGGGACAGGGGTAATTAACACTGAAGCTTTCTTT
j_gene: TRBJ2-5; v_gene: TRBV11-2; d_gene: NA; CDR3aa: CASSLNTGREETQYF; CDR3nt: TGTGCCAGCAGCTTAAACACAGGGAGGGAAGAGACCCAGTACTTC
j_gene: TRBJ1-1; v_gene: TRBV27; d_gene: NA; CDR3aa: CASSLYRRVGTEAFF; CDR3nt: TGTGCCAGCAGTTTATATAGGAGGGTTGGCACTGAAGCTTTCTTT
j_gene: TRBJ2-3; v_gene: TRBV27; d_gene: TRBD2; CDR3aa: CASSLRRLAGGDTQYF; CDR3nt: TGTGCCAGCAGTTTACGTAGGCTAGCGGGAGGAGATACGCAGTATTTT
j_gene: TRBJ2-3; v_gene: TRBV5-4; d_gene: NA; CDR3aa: CASSLIEISTDTQYF; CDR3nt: TGTGCCAGCAGTTTAATCGAGATTAGCACAGATACGCAGTATTTT